This T cell receptor (beta chain) was identified during a study of cytomegalovirus exposure and HLA in healthy donors. Study outcomes and limitations: It was reportedly the case that the classifier diagnosed cytomegalovirus status with high specificity and sensitivity. TCR beta chains associated with HLA were, in a later analysis, more clonally expanded than equally common others. Reports state that TCR beta sequences accurately predicted most subjects' HLA-A and HLA-B alleles.

It was with 60 Vbeta and 13 Jbeta primers that the PCR ran. The method was immunoSEQ multiplex PCR; TCRdb's version includes in-frame clones alone and lacks a portion of them. This table holds 95,000 to 100,000 clones, more than 80% found once. Concerning this clone: Its specificity is not known.

The germline V and J ends were trimmed by 1 base and 0 bases, with 5 bases remaining between them. Germline CDR1 is SGHTS and CDR2 is YDEGEE. The CDR3 is 14 amino acids. V and J are TRBV5-8 and TRBJ1-3; D not resolved. The sample taken for sequencing was PBMCs. The receptor was isolated from a man aged 30 to 39 in good health and CMV-seronegative. In DNA, the CDR3 is TGTGCCAGCAGCTTGCGGGACTCTGGAAACACCATATATTTT. It codes for CASSLRDSGNTIYF.